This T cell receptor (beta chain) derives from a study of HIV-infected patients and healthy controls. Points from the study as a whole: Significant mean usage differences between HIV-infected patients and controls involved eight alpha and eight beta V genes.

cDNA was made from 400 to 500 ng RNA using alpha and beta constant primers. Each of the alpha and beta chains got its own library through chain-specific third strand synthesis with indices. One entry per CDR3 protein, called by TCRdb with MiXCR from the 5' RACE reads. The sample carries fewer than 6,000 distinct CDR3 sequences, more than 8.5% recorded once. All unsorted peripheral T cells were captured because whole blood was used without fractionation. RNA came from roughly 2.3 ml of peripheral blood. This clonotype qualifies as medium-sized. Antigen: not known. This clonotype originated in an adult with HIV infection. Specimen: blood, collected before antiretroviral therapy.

Written as DNA, the CDR3 is TGTGCCAGCACAACTTATTCGGGGATGCCTAATTCACCCCTCCACTTT. It specifies CASTTYSGMPNSPLHF. The chain links TRBV6-5 to TRBJ1-6; D remains unclear. Germline V gene lookup returns CDR1 MNHEY and CDR2 SVGAGI. The CDR3 is made up of 16 amino acids. The ends were cut back, 7 bases at V and 6 bases at J, with 19 bases in the middle.